The TCR beta chain described here comes from a study of T cells after yellow fever vaccination. The germline CDR1 and CDR2 sequences are DFQATT and SNEGSKA (reference sequence). The CDR3 is 14 residues long. They built TCR cDNA with 5'RACE template switching, a step that put in a universal primer site and UMIs. TCRdb re-called the 5' RACE reads with MiXCR, one entry per CDR3 protein. Of 200,000 to 300,000 distinct CDR3 sequences listed, 10% to 15% are singletons. Study results and caveats: Post-booster repertoires again held most primary-vaccination clones (about 96% CD4, roughly 89% CD8). FACS-sorted repertoires could harbor abundant contaminating bulk-population clonotypes. Clonotypes appearing in both CD4 and CD8 compartments existed, and their share was small.

A remark on this clonotype: Its target is not known. Sequence at one end of the junction differs from germline and may be a read error.

Sequences were derived from CD4+ T cells sorted from PBMCs, sampled 45 days after the yellow fever booster vaccination. This TCR came from a man younger than 40 who received the YFV17D yellow fever vaccine. V and J are TRBV20-1 and TRBJ2-1, with D maybe TRBD1 (6 bases). The DNA for the CDR3 is TGCAGTGTTAGAGACAGGACGTTCTACAATGAGCAGTTCTTC. This translates into CSVRDRTFYNEQFF.